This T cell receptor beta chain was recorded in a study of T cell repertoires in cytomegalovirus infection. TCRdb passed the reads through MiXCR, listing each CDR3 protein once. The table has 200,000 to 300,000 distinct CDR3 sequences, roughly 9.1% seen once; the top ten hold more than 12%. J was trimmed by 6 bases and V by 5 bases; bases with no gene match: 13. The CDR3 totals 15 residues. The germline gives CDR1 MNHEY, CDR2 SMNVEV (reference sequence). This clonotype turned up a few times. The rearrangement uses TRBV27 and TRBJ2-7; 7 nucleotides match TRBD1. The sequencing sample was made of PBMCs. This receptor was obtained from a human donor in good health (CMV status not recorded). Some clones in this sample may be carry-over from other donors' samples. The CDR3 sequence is CASSPTDRVGGEQYF. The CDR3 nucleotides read TGTGCCAGCAGTCCAACCGACAGGGTTGGTGGCGAGCAGTACTTC.